This T cell receptor (beta chain) was recorded in a study of shared clonotypes between healthy human individuals (TCRdb year 2020). About the full investigation: A couple of women and a few men aged 18 to 49 years were included in the cohort. For each donor, CD4 naive and CD4 memory were each run on three plates, CD8 naive on two plates, and CD8 memory on one plate. To estimate repertoire size and how much clonotype sharing occurs between individuals, the study deeply sequenced the blood TCR repertoires of roughly 5 healthy adults. Libraries were prepared and TCR repertoires were sequenced by different laboratories using diverse techniques, in order to increase sequencing depth and limit assay-specific biases. Leukapheresis yielded between about 0.9 and 8.9 billion PBMCs per donor.

The donors were healthy, HIV-negative adults who had no recently reported acute infections or vaccinations. Only Caucasian adults living in Nashville, Tennessee, USA were represented among the donors. Magnetic negative selection was used to enrich CD4+ T cells, after which naive cells were positively selected on CD45RA and the negative fraction became the memory subset. Blood was collected by leukapheresis, and PBMCs were isolated by Ficoll-Histopaque density gradient centrifugation and then cryopreserved in liquid nitrogen vapor phase. Analytical flow cytometry was used to check the purity and quantity of each magnetically sorted T cell population. From each sorted fraction, genomic DNA was isolated and quantified by UV absorbance on a Nanodrop 2000c. Using the deep immunoSEQ assay, TCR CDR3 regions were amplified from genomic DNA by multiplex PCR. Extracted genomic DNA from each cell subset was distributed evenly across all wells of several immunoSEQ 96-well plates, and each plate was treated as a replicate. For sorted subsets, each replicate PCR was loaded with roughly 0.2 ug genomic DNA, equivalent to 30,000 or so T cell genomes. The purified libraries were quantified using a Qubit 3.0 fluorometer, sized with a Bioanalyzer 2100, and then quantified again using the KAPA Library Quantification kit. Each immunoSEQ 96-well plate was sequenced on its own single-read 150-cycle Illumina NextSeq 550 flow cell. The original pipeline was this. Because only junctional sequences without quality scores were contained in the immunoSEQ output, filtering matching that applied to full-length reads could not be performed. Sequences were annotated with PyIR, a Python wrapper for IgBLAST v1.9, using IMGT germline references to assign V/J genes and CDR3. Reads were removed for weak V/J assignments (E-value above 1e-6), missing CDR3, stop codons, out-of-frame junctions, or ambiguous translated residues. V3J clonotypes were defined by identical inferred V gene, J gene, and CDR3 amino acid sequence. The percentage overlap between two repertoires was calculated by dividing the number of shared unique clonotypes by the size of the smaller repertoire. Richness of each repertoire was evaluated using RTK rarefaction, the Chao1 estimator, and Recon v2.1 estimates of unobserved clonotypes. For all TCRbeta clonotypes obtained by the gDNA method from several donors, generation probabilities were computed with OLGA. This is the immuneACCESS table as TCRdb keeps it, with only in-frame sequences that have V and J called. A part of the clones is gone; compared with another copy, unresolved V genes explain less than half, and the rest is unexplained. That table is the source of V, J and clone size, and D and trimming were worked out from the DNA. This sample gives roughly 1,500,000 clones in total; approximately 98.5% of them show up just once. Around 0.38% of the sample comes from the top ten.

To note about this clone: What antigen it recognizes has not been identified. Within one base of it there is no much larger clone, and no base qualities were kept.

Broad study findings and their caveats: Incomplete sequencing was indicated by rarefaction of sorted-subset datasets, despite the large sequencing depth. Pairwise subsampling led to the expectation that sequencing depth would affect the degree of clonotype sharing among donors. The genetic and exposure-history diversity represented was limited by the small number of donors. Approximately 5% of naive CD4, 3.5% of naive CD8, roughly 2.4% of memory CD4, and 0.35% to 0.4% of memory CD8 clonotypes were shared across four donors. Compared with non-shared clonotypes, the clonotypes found in all four sorted-subset donors had higher generation probabilities. Only blood was sampled, and tissue TCR repertoires likely differ from those in blood. Naive subsets generally had larger estimated clonotype richness than memory subsets did.

Trimming removed 5 bases from V and 4 bases from J, leaving 14 bases between the germline ends. According to the germline V gene, CDR1 reads SGHTA and CDR2 reads FQGNSA. The CDR3 spans 14 residues, from the cysteine through the phenylalanine. The read is trimmed to its CDR3 DNA, 42 bases read in frame from base 1. The origin of this receptor is a man aged 30-40 years in good health. The receptor chain draws on TRBV7-2 and TRBJ1-2, and the D gene may be TRBD1, 6 bases matching. Specimen: naive CD4+ T cells sorted from blood. The cell subset or site label corresponds to: CD45RA+ positively selected. The nucleotides are TGTGCCAGCAGCCCTGGACAGTTGGCCTATGGCTACACCTTC. This is translated as CASSPGQLAYGYTF. The variable domain in full, with residues beyond the CDR3 obtained from the reference TRBV7-2 and TRBJ1-2 genes, is GAGVSQSPSNKVTEKGKDVELRCDPISGHTALYWYRQSLGQGLEFLIYFQGNSAPDKSGLPSDRFSAERTGGSVSTLTIQRTQQEDSAVYLCASSPGQLAYGYTFGSGTRLTVV.